The rows below give T cell receptor beta chains drawn from one sample of a study of control samples from healthy donors and cancer patients. Some clones are missing from TCRdb's copy, which holds only in-frame ones; the method was immunoSEQ multiplex PCR. This sample has around 120,000 clones; around 90% occur once, and the top ten carry around 8.7%. The specimen sequenced was blood. Every receptor here comes from a man in his forties in good health. CDR3s include the opening cysteine and the closing phenylalanine or tryptophan. The D gene is left open where the match is weak. A row's size may be missing; if present it is once, few, many or a size class.

D gene	V gene	clone size	J gene	CDR3 protein	CDR3 DNA
-	TRBV11-3	-	TRBJ1-4	CASSSTVVDTPIF	TGTGCCAGCAGCTCAACGGTGGTGGACACCCCCATTTTT
-	TRBV7-3	-	TRBJ2-3	CASSLRPAPSTDTQYF	TGTGCCAGCAGCTTGAGGCCCGCTCCTAGCACAGATACGCAGTATTTT
TRBD2	TRBV24-1	-	TRBJ2-3	CATSGLAGSSDTQYF	TGTGCCACCAGTGGGCTAGCGGGGAGCTCAGATACGCAGTATTTT
-	TRBV10-3	once	TRBJ2-7	CAISDRADSYEQYF	TGTGCCATCAGTGACCGGGCCGACTCCTACGAGCAGTACTTC
TRBD1	TRBV25-1	-	TRBJ2-7	CASSEPAGTGDYEQYF	TGTGCCAGCAGTGAGCCCGCCGGGACAGGGGACTACGAGCAGTACTTC
-	TRBV11-3	-	TRBJ1-1	CASSLVRMNTEAFF	TGTGCCAGCAGCTTAGTACGGATGAACACTGAAGCTTTCTTT
-	TRBV20-1	-	TRBJ1-2	CSASPQGQEGEGYTF	TGCAGTGCTAGTCCCCAGGGCCAAGAAGGAGAGGGCTACACCTTC
TRBD1	TRBV29-1	-	TRBJ2-1	CSVDGQVFRDNEQFF	TGCAGCGTTGACGGACAGGTTTTTCGTGACAATGAGCAGTTCTTC
-	TRBV4-1	once	TRBJ2-7	CASSPNNYEQYF	TGCGCCAGCAGCCCAAACAATTACGAGCAGTACTTC
-	TRBV12-3/TRBV12-4	-	TRBJ2-4	CASSFRAGAKYF	TGTGCCAGCAGTTTTCGTGCAGGGGCGAAATACTTC
TRBD1	TRBV5-6	-	TRBJ2-3	CASSTRRTGALKDTQYF	TGTGCCAGCAGCACGCGCCGGACAGGTGCCCTAAAAGATACGCAGTATTTT
-	TRBV2	-	TRBJ2-3	CASSEGGGLNTDTQYF	TGTGCCAGCAGTGAAGGAGGCGGTCTGAACACAGATACGCAGTATTTT
-	TRBV28	-	TRBJ1-1	CASTPGGRGTEAFF	TGTGCCAGCACCCCCGGGGGACGTGGCACTGAAGCTTTCTTT
-	TRBV21-1	-	TRBJ2-5	CASSVCLAGGRETQYF	TGTGCCAGTTCCGTTTGTCTAGCGGGGGGTAGAGAGACCCAGTACTTC
TRBD2	TRBV7-3	-	TRBJ2-1	CASSLTSGGYNEQFF	TGTGCCAGCAGCTTGACTAGCGGGGGATACAATGAGCAGTTCTTC
TRBD1	TRBV6-6	-	TRBJ2-3	CASTPAQGGSDTQYF	TGTGCCAGCACTCCTGCGCAAGGGGGCTCTGATACGCAGTATTTT
-	TRBV2	-	TRBJ1-2	CASSEYHPEGGGYTF	TGTGCCAGCAGTGAATATCACCCCGAAGGGGGTGGCTACACCTTC